This T cell receptor (beta chain) was captured by sequencing in a study of shared clonotypes between healthy human individuals (dated by TCRdb to 2019 to 2021). As for the study more broadly: Three men and two women, aged 18 to 49 years, made up the cohort. To increase sequencing depth and limit assay-specific biases, TCR repertoire library preparation and sequencing were carried out by different laboratories using diverse techniques. For each donor, CD4 naive and CD4 memory were each run on three plates, CD8 naive on two plates, and CD8 memory on one plate. To estimate repertoire size and how much clonotype sharing occurs between individuals, the study deeply sequenced the blood TCR repertoires of about five healthy adults. Leukapheresis yielded between about 0.8 and 8.9 billion PBMCs per donor. General study outcomes and caveats: Sampling was restricted to blood, and TCR repertoires in tissues likely differ from the TCR repertoires found in blood. Even with the large sequencing depth, rarefaction of the sorted-subset datasets indicated that sequencing was incomplete. Naive subsets generally had larger estimated clonotype richness than memory subsets did. Because the study included only a small number of donors, the genetic and exposure-history diversity represented was limited. Compared with non-shared clonotypes, the clonotypes found in all four sorted-subset donors had higher generation probabilities. Based on pairwise subsampling, the degree of clonotype sharing among donors was expected to be affected by sequencing depth. When a handful of donors were compared, the shared fraction of clonotypes was about 5.5% for naive CD4, about 4% for naive CD8, more than 2% for memory CD4, and roughly 0.43% for memory CD8.

Using the deep immunoSEQ assay, multiplex PCR amplified TCR CDR3 regions from genomic DNA. Extracted genomic DNA from each cell subset was distributed evenly across all wells of several immunoSEQ 96-well plates, and each plate was treated as a replicate. For sorted subsets, approximately 210 ng of genomic DNA, equivalent to some 30,000 T cell genomes, went into each replicate PCR. The purified libraries were quantified using a Qubit 3.0 fluorometer, sized with a Bioanalyzer 2100, and then quantified again using the KAPA Library Quantification kit. Every immunoSEQ 96-well plate was sequenced on a dedicated single-read 150-cycle Illumina NextSeq 550 flow cell. The authors processed their data as follows. Because the immunoSEQ output held only junctional sequences and lacked quality scores, the filtering could not match the filtering applied to full-length reads. Sequences were annotated with PyIR, a Python wrapper for IgBLAST v1.9, and V/J genes and CDR3 were assigned using IMGT germline references. Reads were filtered out if the reads had weak V/J assignments (E-value above 1e-6), no CDR3, stop codons, out-of-frame junctions, or ambiguous translated residues. A V3J clonotype was defined by an identical inferred V gene, J gene, and CDR3 amino acid sequence. To compute the percentage overlap between repertoires, the number of shared unique clonotypes was divided by the size of the smaller repertoire. Repertoire richness was assessed with RTK rarefaction, the Chao1 estimator, and Recon v2.1 estimates of unobserved clonotypes. OLGA was used to compute generation probabilities for all TCRbeta clonotypes that the gDNA method yielded from a handful of donors. Imported from immuneACCESS, the table was reduced by TCRdb to in-frame sequences with V and J called. These copies leave out some clones; in studies compared against another copy, an unresolved V gene accounts for under half, and the cause of the remainder is not known. That table gives V, J and clone size, and the DNA gave D and trimming. Here the sample has some 2,000,000 clones; about 94% occur a single time. The top ten hold about 0.13% of the sample.

The CDR3 runs 16 residues from the cysteine to the phenylalanine. Only CDR3 DNA is held: 48 bases, read in frame from base 1. The CDR1 and CDR2 encoded by the germline V gene (reference sequence) are SGHNT and YYREEE. V is cut back by 1 base and J by 5 bases, with 11 bases in the junction unmatched. On this clone itself: Its antigen remains unidentified. Base qualities are missing; no much larger clone stands one base away.

Healthy HIV-negative adults with no recently reported acute infections or vaccinations were included as donors. All donors were Caucasian adults living in Nashville, Tennessee, USA. CD4+ T cells were enriched through magnetic negative selection, after which naive cells were positively selected on CD45RA and the remaining negative fraction served as the memory subset. Blood was collected by leukapheresis, and PBMCs were isolated by Ficoll-Histopaque density gradient centrifugation and then cryopreserved in liquid nitrogen vapor phase. Purity and quantity of every magnetically sorted T cell population were checked by analytical flow cytometry. From each sorted fraction, genomic DNA was isolated and quantified by UV absorbance on a Nanodrop 2000c.

This clonotype was obtained from a man in his late teens or twenties in good health. The rearranged chain carries TRBV5-4 and TRBJ1-1; the junction holds 7 bases that match TRBD1. The sequencing sample was made of naive CD4+ T cells sorted from blood. The cell subset or site label here, explained by the study, means: CD45RA+ positively selected. The CDR3 sequence is CASSLRGRAEGTEAFF. Here is the DNA: TGTGCCAGCAGCTTGAGGGGGCGGGCCGAGGGGACTGAAGCTTTCTTT. Where the CDR3 stops, the reference TRBV5-4 and TRBJ1-1 genes take over; the full variable domain is ETGVTQSPTHLIKTRGQQVTLRCSSQSGHNTVSWYQQALGQGPQFIFQYYREEENGRGNFPPRFSGLQFPNYSSELNVNALELDDSALYLCASSLRGRAEGTEAFFGQGTRLTVV.